These 27 T cell receptor beta chains were sequenced from one sample in a study of blood T cell repertoires in COVID-19. TCRdb keeps only in-frame clones here, not all; method: immunoSEQ multiplex PCR. Among approximately 120,000 clones listed, around 84% were seen once. Sequenced input: peripheral blood. The receptor set was obtained from a woman of 80 years or more with active or convalescent COVID-19.

The rearrangement joins TRBV6-5 to TRBJ2-1; the match to TRBD1 covers 7 bases. The CDR3 sequence is 12 residues long. V gave up 8 bases and J gave up 9 bases; unmatched junction bases: 7. In germline, CDR1 is MNHEY, CDR2 SVGAGI. CDR3 sequence: CASGHRGTEQFF. DNA for the CDR3: TGTGCCAGCGGACACAGGGGTACTGAGCAGTTCTTC.

V gene TRBV18 combines with J gene TRBJ2-1; 11 nucleotides line up with TRBD2. V shed 0 bases, J shed 0 bases, and the junction held 4 bases outside the gene matches. The CDR3 has 18 residues. The germline V gene encodes CDR1 KGHSH and CDR2 LQKENI. CDR3 sequence (DNA): TGTGCCAGCTCACCACCTCTAGCGGGAGGAAGCTCCTACAATGAGCAGTTCTTC. Translating it yields CASSPPLAGGSSYNEQFF. Full variable domain (missing parts from reference TRBV18 and TRBJ2-1): NAGVMQNPRHLVRRRGQEARLRCSPMKGHSHVYWYRQLPEEGLKFMVYLQKENIIDESGMPKERFSAEFPKEGPSILRIQQVVRGDSAAYFCASSPPLAGGSSYNEQFFGPGTRLTVL.

As concerns this clone: This CDR3 is also generated by other DNA sequences in the sample. The DNA of the CDR3 is TGCAGCGTCGGCCAGGGGAACACCGGGGAGCTGTTTTTT. Its translation: CSVGQGNTGELFF. The chain uses TRBV29-1 and TRBJ2-2, with a possible D match to TRBD1 (5 bases). Trimming left V 6 bases short and J 1 base short, with 9 bases between. CDR1 and CDR2 (germline): SQVTM, ANQGSEA. The CDR3 covers 13 residues.

This chain uses TRBV9 with TRBJ1-2; 12 nucleotides line up with TRBD1. CDR1 is SGDLS and CDR2 is YYNGEE in the germline V gene. The CDR3 extends over 17 amino acids. V shed 2 bases and J 3 bases; nucleotides not matched to a gene: 8. The CDR3, as DNA: TGTGCCAGCAGCGTCGGGCCCGGGACAGGGGGCGACTATGGCTACACCTTC. Its translation: CASSVGPGTGGDYGYTF.

This rearrangement joins TRBV10-3 to TRBJ1-3; 7 bases map to TRBD1. This CDR3 has 15 amino acids. In germline, CDR1 is ENHRY, CDR2 SYGVKD. V shed 6 bases and J 0 bases; nucleotides not matched to a gene: 5. CDR3 amino acids: CAIRAGTVSGNTIYF. In DNA form, the CDR3 reads TGTGCCATCAGGGCCGGGACAGTCTCTGGAAACACCATATATTTT.

The chain links TRBV7-6 to TRBJ2-3; TRBD2 might be the D (6 bases). V was clipped by 0 bases and J by 5 bases, with 12 bases between them. CDR1 is SGHVS, CDR2 FNYEAQ, per germline. The CDR3 length is 15 residues. CDR3 bases: TGTGCCAGCAGCTTAGCGGGGAGACTAGGAGATACGCAGTATTTT. Encoded protein: CASSLAGRLGDTQYF.

V usage is TRBV7-8 and J usage is TRBJ1-2; tentative D call: TRBD1 (5 bases). In germline, CDR1 is SGHVS, CDR2 FQNEAQ. CDR3 length: 14 amino acids. With 2 bases removed from V and 6 bases from J, the gap between germline ends came to 13 bases. DNA of the CDR3: TGTGCCAGCAGCTTAAGGGCAGGGTCTAATGGCTACACCTTC. This gives the protein CASSLRAGSNGYTF.

The CDR3 DNA reads TGTGCCAGCAGTTACCCGACTAGCGGTTCCTCCTACGAGCAGTACTTC. Amino acid sequence: CASSYPTSGSSYEQYF. This chain joins TRBV6-5 and TRBJ2-7; 9 bases align to TRBD2. CDR1 MNHEY and CDR2 SVGAGI come from the germline V gene. V was clipped by 2 bases and J by 0 bases; unmatched bases: 5. CDR3 length equals 16 residues.

This sequence joins TRBV6-1 and TRBJ2-7, with 12 bases matching TRBD1. From germline, CDR1 is MNHNS and CDR2 SASEGT. The length of the CDR3 is 16 residues. V trimming: 4 bases; J trimming: 2 bases; junction bases outside the gene matches: 6. CDR3 coding DNA: TGTGCCAGCAGTGGGGACAGGGGGCAGTTTCCCTACGAGCAGTACTTC. It yields the protein CASSGDRGQFPYEQYF.

The chain has TRBV28 and TRBJ2-7, with 11 bases lining up with TRBD2. V trimming: 3 bases; J trimming: 0 bases; junction bases outside the gene matches: 13. CDR1 is MDHEN, CDR2 SYDVKM, per germline. The CDR3 consists of 19 residues. CDR3 coding DNA: TGTGCCAGCAGTTTCCGTCCGGGACTAGCGGCACTAAGCTCCTACGAGCAGTACTTC. Translation: CASSFRPGLAALSSYEQYF. Full variable domain (rest looked up from reference TRBV28 and TRBJ2-7): DVKVTQSSRYLVKRTGEKVFLECVQDMDHENMFWYRQDPGLGLRLIYFSYDVKMKEKGDIPEGYSVSREKKERFSLILESASTNQTSMYLCASSFRPGLAALSSYEQYFGPGTRLTVT.

CDR3 nucleotides: TGTGCCAGCAGCCCTGGACAGGGACAAGGCTCTGAAGCTTTCTTT. This translates into CASSPGQGQGSEAFF. J is TRBJ1-1 and V is TRBV7-3; the match to TRBD1 covers 8 bases. After removal of 5 bases from V and 6 bases from J, the junction contained 11 bases not matched to a gene. The V gene's germline CDR1 is SGHTA and CDR2 FQGTGA. There are 15 residues in the CDR3.

The chain couples TRBV14 to TRBJ2-5, with 8 bases lining up with TRBD1. The junction had 3 bases not matched to a gene; V was cut back by 4 bases and J by 2 bases. The germline CDR1 and CDR2 sequences are SGHDN and FVKESK. The CDR3 runs 14 residues. CDR3 sequence reads: CASSPRGRQETQYF. DNA of the CDR3: TGTGCCAGCAGCCCCAGGGGGCGGCAAGAGACCCAGTACTTC.

CDR3 sequence (DNA): TGCGCCACCCACCACGCTAGCGGGAGCAACACAGATACGCAGTATTTT. As protein: CATHHASGSNTDTQYF. This chain connects TRBV5-1 to TRBJ2-3; 10 nucleotides agree with TRBD2. The CDR3 covers 16 residues. Germline assignment: CDR1 SGHRS and CDR2 YFSETQ. V trimming: 9 bases; J trimming: 2 bases; junction bases outside the gene matches: 12.

This clone was observed a few times. The chain recombines TRBV5-1 with TRBJ2-1; TRBD2 aligns across 11 bases. The CDR3 has 17 residues. Germline-derived CDR1 and CDR2 are SGHRS and YFSETQ. The junction had 5 bases not matched to a gene; V was cut back by 0 bases and J by 3 bases. The CDR3 region is CASSLGSLAGVYNEQFF. CDR3 sequence (DNA): TGCGCCAGCAGCTTGGGGTCACTAGCGGGAGTCTACAATGAGCAGTTCTTC.

V is TRBV20-1 and J is TRBJ1-1, with D possibly being TRBD1 (5 bases). This CDR3 region has 11 residues. Looked up from germline, CDR1 is DFQATT and CDR2 is SNEGSKA (reference sequence). The V end lost 3 bases, the J end lost 7 bases, and 9 bases lay between the germline ends. Here the CDR3 reads CSASVRGEAFF. CDR3 in DNA: TGCAGTGCTAGTGTAAGGGGTGAAGCTTTCTTT.

The chain joins TRBV10-3 to TRBJ2-2; 8 bases line up with TRBD1. Per germline, CDR1 ENHRY and CDR2 SYGVKD. J gave up 4 bases and V 5 bases, and 9 bases lay outside the gene matches. This CDR3 spans 16 amino acids. The chain's CDR3 is CAISRDRSQFTGELFF. The CDR3 nucleotides are TGTGCCATCAGTAGGGACAGGTCACAATTCACCGGGGAGCTGTTTTTT.

V and J are TRBV9 and TRBJ1-1; D is perhaps TRBD1 (5 bases). The germline gives CDR1 SGDLS, CDR2 YYNGEE. The V and J ends lost 2 bases and 1 base respectively, with 6 bases between them. The CDR3 runs 13 residues. CDR3 residues: CASSVDRNTEAFF. The DNA of the CDR3 is TGTGCCAGCAGCGTTGACAGGAACACTGAAGCTTTCTTT.

The rearrangement joins TRBV2 to TRBJ2-3; TRBD1 matches at 7 bases. J gave up 0 bases and V 6 bases, and 6 bases lay outside the gene matches. The CDR3 sequence is 15 residues long. Germline CDR1 SNHLY, CDR2 FYNNEI. CDR3 DNA sequence: TGTGCCAGCAGCGGTGGGACAGCAAGCACAGATACGCAGTATTTT. Translating gives CASSGGTASTDTQYF.

On this clone itself: One end of the junction is discordant with germline, which a read error may explain. V gene TRBV7-7 combines with J gene TRBJ2-3; TRBD1 aligns across 9 bases. The CDR3 loop spans 15 amino acids. CDR1 SSHAT and CDR2 FNYEAQ come from the germline V gene (reference sequence). The CDR3 loop is CASSAGTGNTDTQYF. For the CDR3, the DNA is TGTGCTAGCAGCGCCGGGACAGGGAACACAGATACGCAGTATTTT.

This chain joins TRBV19 and TRBJ2-3; D remains unclear. Germline CDR1 is LNHDA and CDR2 is SQIVND (reference sequence). The V and J ends lost 5 bases and 6 bases respectively, with 12 bases between them. This CDR3 contains 13 residues. CDR3 in DNA: TGTGCCAGTAGTCCACGTATTCGGGATACGCAGTATTTT. As protein: CASSPRIRDTQYF.

The genes are TRBV30 and TRBJ1-1, with D tentatively TRBD1 (5 bases). Trimming pared 4 bases from V and 1 base from J, leaving 7 bases between. Germline V gene lookup returns CDR1 GTSNPN and CDR2 SVGIG (reference sequence). There are 12 residues in the CDR3. Here the CDR3 reads CAWKTANTEAFF. In nucleotides, the CDR3 is TGTGCCTGGAAGACAGCGAACACTGAAGCTTTCTTT.

This clone has more than one count but fewer than ten. At one end the junction does not follow the germline gene, possibly because of a read error. The chain links TRBV19 to TRBJ2-5, with D possibly matching TRBD2 (6 bases). The CDR3 loop spans 17 amino acids. Germline lookup yields CDR1 LNHDA and CDR2 SQIVND (reference sequence). The CDR3 protein is CASSMRLTGAHQEAQYF. The CDR3 DNA sequence: TGTGCCAGTAGTATGAGGTTAACGGGAGCTCACCAAGAGGCCCAGTACTTC.

The J gene is TRBJ2-1, the V gene TRBV6-6, with TRBD2 as a possible D gene (6 bases). The CDR3 consists of 15 residues. The germline CDR1 and CDR2 sequences are MNHNY and SVGAGI (reference sequence). Trimming removed 4 bases from V and 8 bases from J, with 18 bases in between. The CDR3 nucleotides are TGTGCCAGCAGTTCGGGACTTTTACGAGTGGATGAGCAGTTCTTC. Translated, it gives CASSSGLLRVDEQFF.

The chain recombines TRBV27 with TRBJ2-1; 7 positions match TRBD2. The germline CDR1 and CDR2 sequences are MNHEY and SMNVEV (reference sequence). The trim removed 9 bases at V and 0 bases at J, leaving 11 bases unmatched. The CDR3 totals 16 residues. The CDR3 DNA reads TGTGCCAGTACCGGGACTACCTATAGCTCCTACAATGAGCAGTTCTTC. Protein: CASTGTTYSSYNEQFF.

The chain is built from TRBV5-5 and TRBJ2-3; 7 positions match TRBD2. The CDR3 length is 16 residues. The J segment lost 1 base and the V segment lost 7 bases, leaving 12 bases of the junction unmatched. CDR1 SGHKS and CDR2 YYEKEE come from the germline V gene (reference sequence). CDR3 nucleotide sequence: TGTGCCAGCGCGACCCCTGGCGGGAGACGCACAGATACGCAGTATTTT. Residues: CASATPGGRRTDTQYF.

The gene calls are TRBV5-5 and TRBJ1-2; possible D gene TRBD1, 5 bases. The V end lost 5 bases, the J end lost 4 bases, and 18 bases lay between the germline ends. The CDR3 is 15 amino acids. CDR1 and CDR2 (germline): SGHKS, YYEKEE (reference sequence). The CDR3 region is CASSQPSGKPYGYTF. CDR3 bases: TGTGCCAGCAGTCAGCCTTCAGGGAAACCCTATGGCTACACCTTC.

The chain recombines TRBV25-1 with TRBJ1-2; D call uncertain. Per germline, CDR1 MGHDK and CDR2 SYGVNS. This CDR3 has 13 amino acids. Trimming removed 7 bases from V and 7 bases from J, with 16 bases in between. CDR3 sequence: CASTKIGGFGYTF. The DNA for the CDR3 is TGTGCCAGCACCAAGATAGGAGGGTTTGGCTACACCTTC.